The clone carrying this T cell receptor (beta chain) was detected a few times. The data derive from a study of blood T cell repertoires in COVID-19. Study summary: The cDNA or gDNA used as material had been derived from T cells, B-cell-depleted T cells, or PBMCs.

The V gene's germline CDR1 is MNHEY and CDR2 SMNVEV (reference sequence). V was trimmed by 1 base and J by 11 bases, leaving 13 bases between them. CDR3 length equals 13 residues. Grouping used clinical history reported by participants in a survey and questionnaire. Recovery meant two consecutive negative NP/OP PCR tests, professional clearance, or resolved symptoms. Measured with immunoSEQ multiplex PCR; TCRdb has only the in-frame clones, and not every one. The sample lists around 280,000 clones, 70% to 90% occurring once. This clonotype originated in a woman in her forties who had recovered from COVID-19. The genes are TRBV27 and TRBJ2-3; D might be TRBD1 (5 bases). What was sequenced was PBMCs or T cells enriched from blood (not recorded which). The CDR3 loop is CASSLLGPERQYF. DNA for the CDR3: TGTGCCAGCAGTTTATTGGGGCCAGAGAGGCAGTATTTT.